The source of this T cell receptor beta chain is a study of OX40 agonist ivuxolimab in advanced cancers. On the study more broadly: From about 23 to 85 years was the age range, with a mean of roughly 64 years, and about 83% were male. Study-wide results and caveats: Those patients achieving a partial response at 0.1-3.0 mg/kg showed among the lowest clonal expansion. Nonresponders included some who also had low normalized T-cell clonal expansion.

Between the trimmed V and J ends, which lost 0 bases and 5 bases, there was a span of 8 bases. The CDR3 runs to 13 residues. CDR1 is SGDLS, CDR2 YYNGEE, per germline. On this clone: Its target is not known.

Method: immunoSEQ multiplex PCR; TCRdb's copy keeps in-frame clones and lacks some. Of over 20,000 clones listed, around 76% are singletons. V and J are TRBV9 and TRBJ2-5; D is unclear. This clonotype originated in an adult with an advanced solid tumor such as melanoma, head and neck, liver or kidney cancer. The sample here was CD4+ or CD8+ T cells sorted from blood, taken in a trial of the OX40 agonist ivuxolimab. CDR3 DNA: TGTGCCAGCAGCGTAGCTAATCGTGAGACCCAGTACTTC. Encoded protein: CASSVANRETQYF.